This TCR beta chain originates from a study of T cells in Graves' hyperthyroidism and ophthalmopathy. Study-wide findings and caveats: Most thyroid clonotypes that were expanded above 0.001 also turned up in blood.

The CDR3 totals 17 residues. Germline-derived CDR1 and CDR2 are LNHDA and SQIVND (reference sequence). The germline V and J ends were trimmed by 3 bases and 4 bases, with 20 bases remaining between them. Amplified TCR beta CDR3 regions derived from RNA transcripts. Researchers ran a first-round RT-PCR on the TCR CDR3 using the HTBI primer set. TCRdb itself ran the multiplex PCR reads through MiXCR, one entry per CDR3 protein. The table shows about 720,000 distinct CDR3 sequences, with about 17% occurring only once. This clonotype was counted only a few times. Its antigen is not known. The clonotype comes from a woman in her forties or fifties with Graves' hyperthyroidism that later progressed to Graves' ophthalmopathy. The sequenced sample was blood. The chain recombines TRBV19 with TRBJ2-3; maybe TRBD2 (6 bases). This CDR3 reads CASSIGLGDSGPDTQYF. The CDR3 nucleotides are TGTGCCAGTAGTATCGGGTTAGGGGACTCCGGACCAGATACGCAGTATTTT.